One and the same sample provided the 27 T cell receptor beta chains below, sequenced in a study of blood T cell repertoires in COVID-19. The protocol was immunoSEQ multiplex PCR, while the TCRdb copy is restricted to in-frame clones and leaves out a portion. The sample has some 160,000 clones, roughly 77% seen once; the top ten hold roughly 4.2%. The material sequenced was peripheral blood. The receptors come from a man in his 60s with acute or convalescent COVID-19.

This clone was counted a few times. The CDR3: CSVASGSGAINYGYTF. In nucleotides, the CDR3 is TGCAGCGTTGCCTCAGGGTCAGGGGCTATTAACTATGGCTACACCTTC. The rearrangement joins TRBV29-1 to TRBJ1-2, with a weak D call TRBD1 (6 bases). The ends were cut back, 4 bases at V and 1 base at J, with 19 bases in the middle. The CDR3 is made up of 16 amino acids. From germline, CDR1 is SQVTM and CDR2 ANQGSEA. Combining the CDR3 with reference TRBV29-1 and TRBJ1-2 gives the whole variable domain SAVISQKPSRDICQRGTSLTIQCQVDSQVTMMFWYRQQPGQSLTLIATANQGSEATYESGFVIDKFPISRPNLTFSTLTVSNMSPEDSSIYLCSVASGSGAINYGYTFGSGTRLTVV.

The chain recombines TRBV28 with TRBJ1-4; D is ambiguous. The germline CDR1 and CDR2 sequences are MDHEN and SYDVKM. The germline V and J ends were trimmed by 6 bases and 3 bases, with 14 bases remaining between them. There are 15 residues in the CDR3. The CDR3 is CASRPAGSANEKLFF. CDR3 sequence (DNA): TGTGCCAGCAGACCCGCGGGATCAGCTAATGAAAAACTGTTTTTT.

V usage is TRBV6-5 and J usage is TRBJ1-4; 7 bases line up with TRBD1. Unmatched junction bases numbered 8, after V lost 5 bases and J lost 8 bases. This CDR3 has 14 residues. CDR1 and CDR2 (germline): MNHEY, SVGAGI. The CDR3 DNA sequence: TGTGCCAGCAGTCTCCGGGACAGTAGGGAAAAACTGTTTTTT. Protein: CASSLRDSREKLFF.

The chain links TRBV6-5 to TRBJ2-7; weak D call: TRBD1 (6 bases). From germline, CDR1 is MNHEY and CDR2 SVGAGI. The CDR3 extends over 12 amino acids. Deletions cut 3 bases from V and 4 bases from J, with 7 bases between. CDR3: CASSYQGYEQYF. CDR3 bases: TGTGCCAGCAGTTATCAGGGGTACGAGCAGTACTTC.

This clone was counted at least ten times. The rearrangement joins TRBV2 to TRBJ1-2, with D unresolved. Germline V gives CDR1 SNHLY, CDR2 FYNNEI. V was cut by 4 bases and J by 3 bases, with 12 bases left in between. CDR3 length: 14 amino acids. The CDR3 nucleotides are TGTGCCAGCAGTGGAGGCAACTCTCACTATGGCTACACCTTC. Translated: CASSGGNSHYGYTF.

DNA of the CDR3: TGTGCCACCAGCAGAGACGCCGGGACAGGGGGCTCTGAAGCTTTCTTT. Translated: CATSRDAGTGGSEAFF. The chain employs TRBV15 and TRBJ1-1; TRBD1 agrees at 12 bases. The CDR3 length is 16 residues. CDR1 and CDR2 (germline): LNHNV, YYDKDF (reference sequence). J gave up 6 bases and V 0 bases, and 5 bases lay outside the gene matches.

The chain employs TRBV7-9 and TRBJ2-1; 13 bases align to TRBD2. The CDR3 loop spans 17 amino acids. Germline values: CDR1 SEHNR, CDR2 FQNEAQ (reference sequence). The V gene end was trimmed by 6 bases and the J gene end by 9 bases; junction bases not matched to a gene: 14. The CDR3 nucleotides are TGTGCCAGCAGACCAAGGACTAGCGGGAGTGGGGGGAGTGAGCAGTTCTTC. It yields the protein CASRPRTSGSGGSEQFF.

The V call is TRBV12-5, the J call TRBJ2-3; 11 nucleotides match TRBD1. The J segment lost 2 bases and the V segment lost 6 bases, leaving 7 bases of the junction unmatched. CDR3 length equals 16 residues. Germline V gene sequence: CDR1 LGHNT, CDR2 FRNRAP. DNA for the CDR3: TGTGCTAGTGGCCCCCGGACAGGGGGCCTCACAGATACGCAGTATTTT. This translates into CASGPRTGGLTDTQYF.

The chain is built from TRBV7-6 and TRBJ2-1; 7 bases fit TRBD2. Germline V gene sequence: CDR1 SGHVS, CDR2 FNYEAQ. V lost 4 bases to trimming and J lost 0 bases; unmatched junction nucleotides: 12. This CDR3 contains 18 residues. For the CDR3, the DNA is TGTGCCAGCAGCTCAGTCGGGGGGAGGCCAGCCTCCTACAATGAGCAGTTCTTC. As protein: CASSSVGGRPASYNEQFF.

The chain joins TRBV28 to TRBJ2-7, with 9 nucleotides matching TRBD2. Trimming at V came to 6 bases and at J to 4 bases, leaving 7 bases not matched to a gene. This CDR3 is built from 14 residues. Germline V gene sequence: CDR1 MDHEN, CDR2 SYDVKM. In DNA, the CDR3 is TGTGCCAGCAGCTCGGGCGGGAGGGGGTACGAGCAGTACTTC. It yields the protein CASSSGGRGYEQYF.

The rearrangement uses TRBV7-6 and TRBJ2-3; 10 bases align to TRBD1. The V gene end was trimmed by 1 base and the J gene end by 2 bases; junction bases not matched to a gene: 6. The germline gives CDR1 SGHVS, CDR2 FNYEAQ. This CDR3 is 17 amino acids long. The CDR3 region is CASSLGAGTGVTDTQYF. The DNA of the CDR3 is TGTGCCAGCAGCTTAGGGGCTGGGACAGGGGTCACAGATACGCAGTATTTT.

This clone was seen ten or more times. CDR3 DNA: TGTGCCAGCAGTGAAGTATTGGACAGGGGGGGCGAGCAGTACTTC. This translates into CASSEVLDRGGEQYF. The gene calls are TRBV2 and TRBJ2-7; 10 positions agree with TRBD1. Germline CDR1 is SNHLY and CDR2 is FYNNEI. The J segment lost 6 bases and the V segment lost 1 base, leaving 6 bases of the junction unmatched. The CDR3 length is 15 residues.

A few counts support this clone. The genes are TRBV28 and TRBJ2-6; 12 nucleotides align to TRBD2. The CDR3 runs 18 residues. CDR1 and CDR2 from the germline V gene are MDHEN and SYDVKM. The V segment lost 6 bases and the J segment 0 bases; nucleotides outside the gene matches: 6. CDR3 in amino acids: CASRGLAGLNSGANVLTF. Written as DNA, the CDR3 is TGTGCCAGCAGGGGACTAGCGGGTCTTAACTCTGGGGCCAACGTCCTGACTTTC.

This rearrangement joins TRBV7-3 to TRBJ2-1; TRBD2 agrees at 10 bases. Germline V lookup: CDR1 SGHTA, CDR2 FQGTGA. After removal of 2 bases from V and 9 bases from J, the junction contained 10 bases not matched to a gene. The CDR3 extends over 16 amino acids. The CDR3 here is CASSLALAGVKGEQFF. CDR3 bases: TGTGCCAGCAGCTTAGCGCTAGCGGGGGTCAAGGGTGAGCAGTTCTTC.

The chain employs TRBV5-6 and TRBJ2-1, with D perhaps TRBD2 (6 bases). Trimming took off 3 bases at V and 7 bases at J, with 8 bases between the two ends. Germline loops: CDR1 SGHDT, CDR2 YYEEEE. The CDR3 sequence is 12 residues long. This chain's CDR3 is CASSSGGNEQFF. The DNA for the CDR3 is TGTGCCAGCAGCTCTGGAGGGAATGAGCAGTTCTTC.

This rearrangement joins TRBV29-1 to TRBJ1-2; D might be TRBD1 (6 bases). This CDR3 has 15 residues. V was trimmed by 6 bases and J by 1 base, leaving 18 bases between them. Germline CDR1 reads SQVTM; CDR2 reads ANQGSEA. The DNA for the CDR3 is TGCAGCGTCCATACCAGGGGCGCCCTTAACTATGGCTACACCTTC. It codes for CSVHTRGALNYGYTF.

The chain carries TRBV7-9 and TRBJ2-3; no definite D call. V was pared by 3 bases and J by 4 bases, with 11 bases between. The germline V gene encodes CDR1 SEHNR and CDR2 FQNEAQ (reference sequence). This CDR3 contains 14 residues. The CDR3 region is CASSLGTPADTQYF. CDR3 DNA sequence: TGTGCCAGCAGCTTGGGCACTCCTGCAGATACGCAGTATTTT.

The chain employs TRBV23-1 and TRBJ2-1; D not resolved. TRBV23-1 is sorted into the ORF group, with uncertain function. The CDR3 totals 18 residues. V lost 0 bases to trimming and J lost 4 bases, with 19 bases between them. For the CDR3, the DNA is TGCGCCAGCAGTCAATCGATCCGTGAGATAATATTATACAATGAGCAGTTCTTC. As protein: CASSQSIREIILYNEQFF.

The CDR3 DNA sequence: TGTGCCAGCATGGGACTAGCGGGAGGCAATGAGCAGTTCTTC. It translates to CASMGLAGGNEQFF. The chain has TRBV6-5 and TRBJ2-1; 15 bases align to TRBD2. V trimming: 7 bases; J trimming: 6 bases; junction bases outside the gene matches: 1. The germline V gene has CDR1 MNHEY and CDR2 SVGAGI. The CDR3 extends over 14 amino acids.

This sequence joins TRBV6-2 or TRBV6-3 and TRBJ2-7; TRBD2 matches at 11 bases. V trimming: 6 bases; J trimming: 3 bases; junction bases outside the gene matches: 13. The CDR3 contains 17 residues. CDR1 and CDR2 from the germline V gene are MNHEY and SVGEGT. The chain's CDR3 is CASSRITSGSASYEQYF. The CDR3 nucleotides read TGTGCCAGCAGCCGGATTACTAGCGGGAGCGCAAGCTACGAGCAGTACTTC.

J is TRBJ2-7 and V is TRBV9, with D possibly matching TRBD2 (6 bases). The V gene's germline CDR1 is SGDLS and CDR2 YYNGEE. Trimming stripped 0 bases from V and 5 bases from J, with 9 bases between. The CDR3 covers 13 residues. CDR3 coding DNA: TGTGCCAGCAGCGTAGGGGGGGTACACGAGCAGTACTTC. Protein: CASSVGGVHEQYF.

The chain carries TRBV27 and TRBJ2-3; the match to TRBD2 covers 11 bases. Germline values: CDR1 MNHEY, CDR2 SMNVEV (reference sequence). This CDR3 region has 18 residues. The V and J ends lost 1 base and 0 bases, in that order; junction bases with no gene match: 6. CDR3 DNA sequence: TGTGCCAGCAGTTTATGGGGACTAGCGGCGACTAGCACAGATACGCAGTATTTT. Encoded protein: CASSLWGLAATSTDTQYF.

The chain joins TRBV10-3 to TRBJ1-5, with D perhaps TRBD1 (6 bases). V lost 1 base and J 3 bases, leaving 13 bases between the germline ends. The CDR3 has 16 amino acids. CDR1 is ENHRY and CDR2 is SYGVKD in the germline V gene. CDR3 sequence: CAISEYRHRANQPQHF. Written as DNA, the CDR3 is TGTGCCATCAGTGAGTATCGCCACAGGGCCAATCAGCCCCAGCATTTT.

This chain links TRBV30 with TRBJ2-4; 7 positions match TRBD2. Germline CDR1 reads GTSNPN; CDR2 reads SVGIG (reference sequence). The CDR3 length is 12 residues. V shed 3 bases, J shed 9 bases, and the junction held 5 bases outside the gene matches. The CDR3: CAWRDGGSIQYF. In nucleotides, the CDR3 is TGTGCCTGGAGAGATGGCGGGAGCATTCAGTACTTC. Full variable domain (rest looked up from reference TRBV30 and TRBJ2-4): SQTIHQWPATLVQPVGSPLSLECTVEGTSNPNLYWYRQAAGRGLQLLFYSVGIGQISSEVPQNLSASRPQDRQFILSSKKLLLSDSGFYLCAWRDGGSIQYFGAGTRLSVL.

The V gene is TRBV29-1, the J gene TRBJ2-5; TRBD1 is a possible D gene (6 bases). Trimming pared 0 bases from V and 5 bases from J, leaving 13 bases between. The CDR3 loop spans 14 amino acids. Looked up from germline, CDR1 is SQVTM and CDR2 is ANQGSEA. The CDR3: CSVEDQGRGETQYF. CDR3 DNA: TGCAGCGTTGAAGATCAGGGCAGGGGTGAGACCCAGTACTTC.

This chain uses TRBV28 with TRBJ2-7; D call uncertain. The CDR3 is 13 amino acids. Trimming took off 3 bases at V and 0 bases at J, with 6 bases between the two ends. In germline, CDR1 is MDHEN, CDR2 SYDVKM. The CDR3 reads CASSFRVSYEQYF. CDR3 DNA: TGTGCCAGCAGTTTTCGGGTCTCCTACGAGCAGTACTTC.

CDR3 residues: CASSVPYREQYF. The CDR3 DNA follows: TGTGCCAGCTCAGTGCCCTACCGGGAGCAGTACTTC. The chain uses TRBV18 and TRBJ2-7; D is unresolved. The germline CDR1 and CDR2 sequences are KGHSH and LQKENI. CDR3 length: 12 amino acids. Trimming took 5 bases from V and 7 from J, leaving 12 bases between them.